The 26 T cell receptor beta chains in this list originate from one sample, sequenced in a study of response to subunit inactivated influenza vaccine. A single record per CDR3 protein comes from TCRdb applying MiXCR to the RT-PCR reads. The sample comprises 400,000 to 550,000 distinct CDR3 sequences, about 25% of which are singletons, and around 1.8% rests with the top ten. The sequencing used CD4+ T cells sorted from PBMCs, collected approximately 5 days after vaccination. These receptors came from a man aged 45 to 65 who received an inactivated influenza vaccine.

V is TRBV10-2 and J is TRBJ1-1; D uncertain. The V end lost 2 bases, the J end lost 0 bases, and 10 bases lay between the germline ends. Germline CDR1 and CDR2: WSHSY and SAAADI. This CDR3 has 15 amino acids. Here the CDR3 DNA reads TGCGCCAGCAGTGAGGGTAGCAGTTTGAACACTGAAGCTTTCTTT. Amino acids: CASSEGSSLNTEAFF.

The V gene is TRBV12-3 or TRBV12-4, the J gene TRBJ2-7; TRBD1 agrees at 9 bases. V trimming: 7 bases; J trimming: 7 bases; junction bases outside the gene matches: 14. The CDR3 has 15 residues. Written as DNA, the CDR3 is TGTGCCAGCACCCCCTCCGGGACAGGGACTCGGGAGCAGTACTTC. It yields the protein CASTPSGTGTREQYF.

This clonotype was picked up a small number of times. The gene calls are TRBV5-1 and TRBJ2-6; D is unclear. CDR1 is SGHRS, CDR2 YFSETQ, per germline. The CDR3 is 14 residues long. V was pared by 0 bases and J by 6 bases, with 7 bases between. CDR3 in amino acids: CASSLVAEANVLTF. CDR3 sequence (DNA): TGCGCCAGCAGCTTGGTTGCCGAGGCCAACGTCCTGACTTTC.

This clonotype appeared a few times. The chain carries TRBV28 and TRBJ1-1; no clear D. This CDR3 has 11 amino acids. Trimming stripped 4 bases from V and 1 base from J, with 1 base between. From germline, CDR1 is MDHEN and CDR2 SYDVKM. The CDR3 region is CASSWNTEAFF. CDR3 nucleotides: TGTGCCAGCAGTTGGAACACTGAAGCTTTCTTT.

This rearrangement joins TRBV18 to TRBJ2-1; D is uncertain. The CDR3 consists of 16 residues. Trimming cost V 1 base and J 3 bases, with 13 bases left between them. Looked up from germline, CDR1 is KGHSH and CDR2 is LQKENI. CDR3 amino acids: CASSPREKKDYNEQFF. The CDR3 DNA reads as TGTGCCAGCTCACCACGGGAAAAGAAGGACTACAATGAGCAGTTCTTC.

This clonotype was found a few times. The J gene is TRBJ2-2, the V gene TRBV12-3 or TRBV12-4, with D hard to call. The CDR3 has 14 residues. The ends were cut back, 1 base at V and 7 bases at J, with 10 bases in the middle. The CDR3, as DNA: TGTGCCAGCAGTTTAGGGCCAGGAAGCGGGGAGCTGTTTTTT. Its translation: CASSLGPGSGELFF.

The V and J genes are TRBV5-1 and TRBJ2-6, with a weak D call TRBD1 (5 bases). V was shortened by 0 bases and J by 0 bases, with 10 bases between the two germline ends. CDR1 is SGHRS and CDR2 is YFSETQ in the germline V gene. The CDR3 sequence is 17 residues long. The CDR3 DNA sequence: TGCGCCAGCAGCTTGGGACAGCTGAGCTCTGGGGCCAACGTCCTGACTTTC. As protein: CASSLGQLSSGANVLTF.

This clonotype occurred a few times. The V call is TRBV6-5, the J call TRBJ1-5; D unresolved. This CDR3 comprises 14 residues. Germline assignment: CDR1 MNHEY and CDR2 SVGAGI. V lost 2 bases to trimming and J lost 0 bases, with 5 bases between them. This CDR3 reads CASSYMASNQPQHF. In DNA, the CDR3 is TGTGCCAGCAGTTACATGGCTAGCAATCAGCCCCAGCATTTT.

The rearrangement links TRBV7-9 to TRBJ2-6, with 12 nucleotides matching TRBD1. CDR1 is SEHNR and CDR2 is FQNEAQ in the germline V gene (reference sequence). V gave up 7 bases and J gave up 3 bases; unmatched junction bases: 4. The CDR3 covers 16 residues. In DNA, the CDR3 is TGTGCCAGCATTGGGACAGGGGGCGTTGGGGCCAACGTCCTGACTTTC. Its translation is CASIGTGGVGANVLTF. Variable domain in full (rest from reference TRBV7-9 and TRBJ2-6): DTGVSQNPRHKITKRGQNVTFRCDPISEHNRLYWYRQTLGQGPEFLTYFQNEAQLEKSRLLSDRFSAERPKGSFSTLEIQRTEQGDSAMYLCASIGTGGVGANVLTFGAGSRLTVL.

This clonotype was seen a few times. This chain joins TRBV7-9 and TRBJ2-4; D call uncertain. CDR1 and CDR2 (germline): SEHNR, FQNEAQ (reference sequence). CDR3 length: 16 residues. The ends were cut back, 6 bases at V and 1 base at J, with 16 bases in the middle. The CDR3: CASRPPAVGAKNIQYF. The CDR3 DNA sequence: TGTGCCAGCAGACCGCCAGCCGTGGGGGCCAAAAACATTCAGTACTTC.

The CDR3 spells CASRSVVQFF. As DNA, the CDR3 is TGTGCCAGCAGATCGGTAGTCCAGTTCTTC. The chain has TRBV7-2 and TRBJ2-1; D not certain. Germline loops: CDR1 SGHTA, CDR2 FQGNSA. V was cut by 6 bases and J by 13 bases, with 10 bases left in between. The length of the CDR3 is 10 residues.

This clonotype was seen more than once but under ten times. This chain joins TRBV3-1 and TRBJ1-1; D gene ambiguous. CDR1 is LGHDT and CDR2 is YNNKEL in the germline V gene (reference sequence). V lost 1 base, J lost 4 bases, and 7 bases lay in between. This CDR3 region has 13 residues. The CDR3 sequence: CASSQVLSTEAFF. The DNA of the CDR3 is TGTGCCAGCAGCCAAGTTTTAAGCACTGAAGCTTTCTTT.

V and J are TRBV3-1 and TRBJ2-6; no reliable D call. CDR3 length: 14 residues. Between the trimmed V and J ends, which lost 4 bases and 3 bases, there was a span of 7 bases. Germline CDR1 LGHDT, CDR2 YNNKEL (reference sequence). CDR3 bases: TGTGCCAGCAGCCGGGTGGATGGGGCCAACGTCCTGACTTTC. Protein: CASSRVDGANVLTF.

This clonotype was observed a handful of times. The chain joins TRBV6-1 to TRBJ2-7; 7 positions match TRBD1. This CDR3 region has 17 residues. Losses at the gene ends were 5 bases for V and 1 base for J; bases not matched to a gene: 14. The germline gives CDR1 MNHNS, CDR2 SASEGT. The CDR3 DNA sequence: TGTGCCAGCAGTCAGATCGAGGGCTGGGACAGATCCTACGAGCAGTACTTC. It codes for CASSQIEGWDRSYEQYF.

The chain joins TRBV5-1 to TRBJ2-7; D unresolved. With 0 bases removed from V and 0 bases from J, the gap between germline ends came to 7 bases. This CDR3 spans 14 amino acids. In germline, CDR1 is SGHRS, CDR2 YFSETQ. The CDR3 coding sequence is TGCGCCAGCAGCTTGGCCAAGAGCTCCTACGAGCAGTACTTC. Protein product: CASSLAKSSYEQYF.

This clonotype was observed a few times. This CDR3 is CASSFRTSTDTQYF. For the CDR3, the DNA is TGTGCCAGCAGTTTCAGGACTAGCACAGATACGCAGTATTTT. This chain connects TRBV12-3 or TRBV12-4 to TRBJ2-3, with D tentatively TRBD2 (5 bases). Trimming took off 3 bases at V and 0 bases at J, with 7 bases between the two ends. The CDR3 runs to 14 residues.

This clonotype was found many times. The genes are TRBV7-2 and TRBJ1-6; D not resolved. V was pared by 4 bases and J by 6 bases, with 7 bases between. CDR1 and CDR2 (germline): SGHTA, FQGNSA. This CDR3 has 13 amino acids. DNA of the CDR3: TGTGCCAGCAGCTCCACAGTTAATTCACCCCTCCACTTT. Protein sequence: CASSSTVNSPLHF.

This chain joins TRBV10-3 and TRBJ2-1; the match to TRBD1 covers 7 bases. V dropped 4 bases and J dropped 6; count of bases not matched to a gene: 6. The CDR3 totals 14 residues. From germline, CDR1 is ENHRY and CDR2 SYGVKD. The CDR3 loop is CAISGDPGGNEQFF. Written as DNA, the CDR3 is TGTGCCATCAGTGGAGACCCAGGGGGCAATGAGCAGTTCTTC.

V usage is TRBV4-2 and J usage is TRBJ1-2; D is undetermined. The germline V gene encodes CDR1 LGHNA and CDR2 YNFKEQ. This CDR3 has 14 residues. V dropped 4 bases and J dropped 5 bases, with 14 bases sitting between them. The CDR3 DNA is TGTGCCAGCAGCCCCTCGGACGGAGAATATGGCTACACCTTC. Amino acid sequence: CASSPSDGEYGYTF.

The chain has TRBV4-1 and TRBJ1-6, with TRBD1 matching 10 bases. The trim removed 0 bases at V and 10 bases at J, leaving 6 bases unmatched. Germline assignment: CDR1 MGHRA and CDR2 YSYEKL. This CDR3 has 16 residues. The CDR3 nucleotides are TGCGCCAGCAGCCAAGATGCGGGGACAGGGGTATCACCCCTCCACTTT. It is translated as CASSQDAGTGVSPLHF.

There are a few counts of this clonotype. This rearrangement joins TRBV20-1 to TRBJ2-7; D is possibly TRBD1 or TRBD2 (5 bases each). Trimming stripped 0 bases from V and 3 bases from J, with 9 bases between. This CDR3 has 13 amino acids. Germline values: CDR1 DFQATT, CDR2 SNEGSKA (reference sequence). The CDR3 loop reads CSAREGTHYEQYF. The CDR3 region has the DNA TGCAGTGCTAGAGAGGGGACCCACTACGAGCAGTACTTC.

This clonotype was recorded a few times. This sequence joins TRBV20-1 and TRBJ2-1, with D tentatively TRBD1 (6 bases). The CDR3 length is 13 residues. Trimming took 5 bases from V and 3 from J, leaving 11 bases between them. Germline V gene sequence: CDR1 DFQATT, CDR2 SNEGSKA (reference sequence). The CDR3 region has the DNA TGCAGTGCTGCCGCAGGGGTCTACAATGAGCAGTTCTTC. Its translation: CSAAAGVYNEQFF.

This chain connects TRBV20-1 to TRBJ2-7; the D call may be TRBD1 or TRBD2 (5 bases each). CDR3 length: 14 residues. Trimming shortened V by 6 bases and J by 7 bases, and 22 bases separated the two germline ends. Germline CDR1 DFQATT, CDR2 SNEGSKA (reference sequence). CDR3 amino acids: CSAGPGPGTGEQYF. CDR3 DNA sequence: TGCAGTGCGGGCCCGGGACCGGGAACGGGGGAGCAGTACTTC.

Only a few counts were recorded for this clonotype. The gene calls are TRBV25-1 and TRBJ2-7; D is unclear. V lost 6 bases to trimming and J lost 11 bases, with 14 bases between them. Germline CDR1 and CDR2: MGHDK and SYGVNS. The CDR3 has 11 amino acids. The chain's CDR3 is CASRIGPGEYF. The DNA for the CDR3 is TGTGCCAGCAGGATCGGACCTGGAGAGTACTTC.

This clonotype has only a few counts. The V gene is TRBV12-3 or TRBV12-4, the J gene TRBJ2-7; D uncertain. The germline V and J ends were trimmed by 3 bases and 1 base, with 13 bases remaining between them. The CDR3 has 15 amino acids. In DNA, the CDR3 is TGTGCCAGCAGTTTTCGCTTAGACATGTCCTACGAGCAGTACTTC. The encoded protein is CASSFRLDMSYEQYF.

The chain joins TRBV29-1 to TRBJ1-1; 9 bases line up with TRBD1. The V gene end was trimmed by 6 bases and the J gene end by 6 bases; junction bases not matched to a gene: 2. The germline gives CDR1 SQVTM, CDR2 ANQGSEA. The CDR3 covers 11 residues. CDR3: CSVTGGSEAFF. In nucleotides, the CDR3 is TGCAGCGTCACAGGGGGCTCTGAAGCTTTCTTT. Based on the CDR3 plus reference TRBV29-1 and TRBJ1-1, the full variable domain is SAVISQKPSRDICQRGTSLTIQCQVDSQVTMMFWYRQQPGQSLTLIATANQGSEATYESGFVIDKFPISRPNLTFSTLTVSNMSPEDSSIYLCSVTGGSEAFFGQGTRLTVV.